Listed below are T cell receptor beta chains from one sample, sequenced in a study of cytomegalovirus exposure and HLA in healthy donors. Libraries were prepared by immunoSEQ multiplex PCR; TCRdb keeps only in-frame clonotypes and omits some of them. Here the sample spans approximately 160,000 clones, around 72% being singletons. The sample was PBMCs. The receptors shown here come from a woman in her 50s in good health and CMV-seropositive. Each CDR3 is given with its conserved first and last residue. D genes are given only for firm matches. Clone size, where shown, is once, few, many, or a class for clones that have expanded.

CASSDTGPGNTIYF,.,.,TRBV2
CASRGQGARGYTF,.,TRBD1,TRBV28
CASRSWGPNSPLHF,.,.,TRBV27
CASSPRLDSEAFF,.,.,TRBV9
CASSLGAGGPETQYF,.,TRBD1,TRBV7-7
CAWSVLAGSYEQYF,once,TRBD2,TRBV30
CASSPSGTSGYEQFF,few,TRBD2,TRBV5-1
CSVAGGQTLYEQYF,.,.,TRBV29-1
CASSREGRRSNQPQHF,.,.,TRBV19
CASSPSGGGHTEAFF,.,TRBD1,TRBV18
CASRLSRGYTF,.,.,TRBV28
CASSYSETTEAFF,.,.,TRBV2
CASSLDSSSSYNEQFF,.,.,TRBV6-5
CSVVMGGGSLGGYTF,.,.,TRBV29-1
CASGITQGSYEQYF,.,.,TRBV21-1
CASGETYEQYF,.,.,TRBV7-9
CASSFGQPGLTGELFF,.,.,TRBV11-3
CASSRGQSDYGYTF,.,.,TRBV6-6
CASSLVKQNAADTQYF,.,.,TRBV5-1
CASSLSGLAGLETQYF,.,TRBD2,TRBV5-1
CASTSGTGGRSAEAFF,.,TRBD1,TRBV4-3
CASSVDRGTQYF,once,TRBD1,TRBV9
CASSLDPLDRGRGYTF,once,TRBD1,TRBV7-2
CSVPGQGAEAFF,.,TRBD1,TRBV29-1
CAILSGSGSGNTIYF,.,.,TRBV6-5
CASSSPTGGSLGELFF,.,TRBD1,TRBV28
CASNGGETQYF,.,.,TRBV2
CASSFLGSRNTEAFF,.,.,TRBV7-2
CASSQEFLAGAYEQYF,.,TRBD2,TRBV4-1
CASKLNPAGKETQYF,.,TRBD2,TRBV6-5
CASSEGPGANYEQYF,.,.,TRBV6-1
CASSGGSSYNEQFF,.,.,TRBV7-2
CASRSLAEETQYF,.,TRBD2,TRBV19
CASSLNGNSEQYF,few,.,TRBV7-3
CASSQGWGRNTGELFF,.,.,TRBV14
CASSSGGSGTDTQYF,.,.,TRBV5-4
CASSHRDTNYEQYF,.,.,TRBV4-1
CASSSQGQGSNEQFF,.,TRBD1,TRBV7-3
CASSLDRDNYEQYF,.,.,TRBV11-2
CASSLALGQGYGYTF,.,TRBD1,TRBV11-2
CASSYLDSVYEQYF,.,.,TRBV6-5
CASSYGVRVAYGYTF,.,.,TRBV28
CSVRSRDPYEQYF,.,.,TRBV29-1
CASSQGGDTEAFF,.,.,TRBV5-1